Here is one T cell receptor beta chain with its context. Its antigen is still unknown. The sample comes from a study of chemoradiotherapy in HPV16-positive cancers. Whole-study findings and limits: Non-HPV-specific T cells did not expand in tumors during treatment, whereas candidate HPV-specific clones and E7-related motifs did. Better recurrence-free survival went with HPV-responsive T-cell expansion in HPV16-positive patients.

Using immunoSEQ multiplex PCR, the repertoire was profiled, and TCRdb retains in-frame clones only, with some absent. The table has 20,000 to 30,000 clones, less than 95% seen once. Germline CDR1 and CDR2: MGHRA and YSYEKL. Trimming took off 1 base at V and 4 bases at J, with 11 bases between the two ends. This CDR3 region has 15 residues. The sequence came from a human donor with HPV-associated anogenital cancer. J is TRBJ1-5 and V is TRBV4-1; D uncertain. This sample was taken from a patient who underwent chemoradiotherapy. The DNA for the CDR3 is TGCGCCAGCAGCCAAGGGATCGGACGGAATCAGCCCCAGCATTTT. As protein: CASSQGIGRNQPQHF.